The 18 T cell receptor beta chains given below trace back to one sample, sequenced in a study of T cells in Graves' hyperthyroidism and ophthalmopathy. There were TCR beta CDR3 regions amplified from RNA transcripts. The HTBI set primed first-round TCR CDR3 RT-PCR. Each CDR3 protein is one row after TCRdb ran MiXCR on the multiplex PCR reads. The repertoire consists of 300,000 to 450,000 distinct CDR3 sequences, with roughly 25% occurring once and the leading ten covering about 73%. Sample: blood. These receptors came from a man aged 50 to 59 with Graves' hyperthyroidism.

This chain uses TRBV4-1 with TRBJ2-5, with D perhaps given as TRBD1 or TRBD2 (6 bases each). Germline V lookup: CDR1 MGHRA, CDR2 YSYEKL. This CDR3 is 13 amino acids long. V shed 1 base and J shed 5 bases, with 8 bases lying between them. The DNA of the CDR3 is TGCGCCAGCAGCCAAGTGGGGGGCGAGACCCAGTACTTC. Amino acid sequence: CASSQVGGETQYF.

The CDR3 region has the DNA TGTGCCAGCAGTTTGGGCAGCCTACCCTACGAGCAGTACTTC. This translates into CASSLGSLPYEQYF. The rearrangement joins TRBV6-9 to TRBJ2-7, with D unclear. Trimming pared 4 bases from V and 2 bases from J, leaving 12 bases between. This CDR3 has 14 amino acids. Germline CDR1 and CDR2: MNHGY and SVAAGI.

The chain is built from TRBV5-6 and TRBJ2-5; TRBD1 matches at 7 bases. J lost 2 bases, V lost 5 bases, and 6 bases had no gene match. CDR1 SGHDT and CDR2 YYEEEE come from the germline V gene. This CDR3 has 14 residues. The DNA for the CDR3 is TGTGCCAGCAGGATGACAGGGATTCAAGAGACCCAGTACTTC. Protein: CASRMTGIQETQYF.

V gene TRBV11-2 combines with J gene TRBJ2-1; weak D call: TRBD2 (6 bases). The CDR3 totals 14 residues. With 5 bases removed from V and 10 bases from J, the gap between germline ends came to 18 bases. CDR1 SGHAT and CDR2 FQNNGV come from the germline V gene. In DNA, the CDR3 is TGTGCCAGCAGCCTGGCTAGCGAGACTTGGGAGCAGTTCTTC. Translating gives CASSLASETWEQFF.

This clonotype is a singleton in its sample. This chain links TRBV19 with TRBJ2-7; possibly TRBD1 for D (6 bases). The germline V gene has CDR1 LNHDA and CDR2 SQIVND (reference sequence). The CDR3 totals 14 residues. V was shortened by 3 bases and J by 2 bases, with 11 bases between the two germline ends. The CDR3 is CASSMVQGAYEQYF. The CDR3, as DNA: TGTGCCAGTAGTATGGTACAGGGAGCCTACGAGCAGTACTTC.

The rearrangement uses TRBV20-1 and TRBJ2-7; D gene unclear. V lost 6 bases, J lost 2 bases, and 17 bases lay in between. The CDR3 is made up of 14 amino acids. Germline V gene lookup returns CDR1 DFQATT and CDR2 SNEGSKA (reference sequence). The CDR3 sequence is CSARHSKDPYEQYF. CDR3 in DNA: TGCAGTGCCCGCCATTCAAAAGATCCCTACGAGCAGTACTTC.

This clonotype was seen only a few times. V gene TRBV5-1 combines with J gene TRBJ2-7, with a possible D match to TRBD2 (6 bases). The V gene's germline CDR1 is SGHRS and CDR2 YFSETQ. This CDR3 has 14 residues. The germline V and J ends were trimmed by 4 bases and 2 bases, with 13 bases remaining between them. The CDR3 is CASSGRSGTYEQYF. The CDR3 coding sequence is TGCGCCAGCAGCGGGAGGTCCGGTACCTACGAGCAGTACTTC.

The chain combines TRBV24-1 with TRBJ2-3; tentatively, D is TRBD1 (6 bases). CDR3 length: 14 amino acids. Per the germline V gene, CDR1 is KGHDR and CDR2 is SFDVKD. Trimming removed 5 bases from V and 0 bases from J, with 8 bases in between. In DNA form, the CDR3 reads TGTGCCACCAGTGTAACAGGGAGCACAGATACGCAGTATTTT. This translates into CATSVTGSTDTQYF.

This clonotype was observed a few times. The CDR3 nucleotides read TGCAGTGCTAGAGGGGACAGCACGGGCAATCAGCCCCAGCATTTT. Residues: CSARGDSTGNQPQHF. The chain carries TRBV20-1 and TRBJ1-5, with 7 nucleotides matching TRBD1. CDR3 length: 15 residues. From germline, CDR1 is DFQATT and CDR2 SNEGSKA (reference sequence). After removal of 1 base from V and 2 bases from J, the junction contained 5 bases not matched to a gene.

The chain is built from TRBV5-1 and TRBJ2-3, with 14 bases matching TRBD2. CDR1 and CDR2 (germline): SGHRS, YFSETQ. The CDR3 is 18 amino acids. The trim removed 5 bases at V and 0 bases at J, leaving 8 bases unmatched. For the CDR3, the DNA is TGCGCCAGCAGGAACGGACTAGCGGGGGGAGCTAGCACAGATACGCAGTATTTT. Its translation is CASRNGLAGGASTDTQYF.

This clonotype was picked up a small number of times. The chain is built from TRBV6-1 and TRBJ1-1; TRBD1 agrees at 10 bases. The J segment lost 5 bases and the V segment lost 6 bases, leaving 9 bases of the junction unmatched. CDR1 and CDR2 from the germline V gene are MNHNS and SASEGT. The CDR3 runs 15 residues. CDR3 nucleotides: TGTGCCAGCAGCTTCGACAGGGGGCGCAGGACTGAAGCTTTCTTT. Translation: CASSFDRGRRTEAFF.

This clonotype was counted ten times or more. This chain joins TRBV7-3 and TRBJ2-5; TRBD2 matches at 9 bases. CDR1 is SGHTA, CDR2 FQGTGA, per germline. Trimming at V came to 0 bases and at J to 2 bases, leaving 1 base not matched to a gene. The CDR3 covers 15 residues. The CDR3 coding sequence is TGTGCCAGCAGCTTAACTAGCGGGAGACAAGAGACCCAGTACTTC. Residues: CASSLTSGRQETQYF.

The V and J genes are TRBV7-9 and TRBJ2-3; a weak D match, TRBD2 (6 bases). The CDR3 sequence is 14 residues long. With 4 bases removed from V and 4 bases from J, the gap between germline ends came to 12 bases. From germline, CDR1 is SEHNR and CDR2 FQNEAQ (reference sequence). The CDR3 region has the DNA TGTGCCAGCAGCTATACCCGGGACTCAGATACGCAGTATTTT. Translated, it gives CASSYTRDSDTQYF.

This clonotype turned up a few times. The chain is built from TRBV30 and TRBJ2-6; D is undetermined. The germline CDR1 and CDR2 sequences are GTSNPN and SVGIG (reference sequence). Trimming removed 0 bases from V and 0 bases from J, with 9 bases in between. The CDR3 consists of 16 residues. CDR3 coding DNA: TGTGCCTGGAGTGTAGCGTCAACCTCTGGGGCCAACGTCCTGACTTTC. Protein sequence: CAWSVASTSGANVLTF.

In this sample, this clonotype turned up a few times. This rearrangement joins TRBV13 to TRBJ2-2, with D possibly matching TRBD2 (5 bases). The CDR3 runs 13 residues. The V end was cut by 6 bases, the J end by 8 bases, with 13 bases between. The germline gives CDR1 PRHDT, CDR2 FYEKMQ (reference sequence). The CDR3 nucleotides read TGTGCCAGCAGGGTAAAGAGGGCTGGGGAGCTGTTTTTT. Encoded protein: CASRVKRAGELFF.

In its sample, this clonotype was seen many times. The V call is TRBV7-3, the J call TRBJ2-2; D is uncertain. The germline gives CDR1 SGHTA, CDR2 FQGTGA. This CDR3 has 14 amino acids. V shed 6 bases and J shed 1 base, with 9 bases lying between them. In DNA, the CDR3 is TGTGCCAGCAGGAGGACGGTGAACACCGGGGAGCTGTTTTTT. Its protein product is CASRRTVNTGELFF.

CDR3 region: CASSITGGGSNQPQHF. The CDR3 DNA sequence: TGTGCCAGTAGTATAACAGGGGGGGGAAGCAATCAGCCCCAGCATTTT. This chain links TRBV19 with TRBJ1-5; 8 positions match TRBD1. Germline CDR1 is LNHDA and CDR2 is SQIVND (reference sequence). The CDR3 loop spans 16 amino acids. J gave up 1 base and V 2 bases, and 4 bases lay outside the gene matches. Complete variable domain (other parts from reference TRBV19 and TRBJ1-5): DGGITQSPKYLFRKEGQNVTLSCEQNLNHDAMYWYRQDPGQGLRLIYYSQIVNDFQKGDIAEGYSVSREKKESFPLTVTSAQKNPTAFYLCASSITGGGSNQPQHFGDGTRLSIL.

This sequence joins TRBV29-1 and TRBJ2-7; maybe TRBD1 (5 bases). The CDR3 runs 13 residues. The V end lost 5 bases, the J end lost 6 bases, and 17 bases lay between the germline ends. Germline V lookup: CDR1 SQVTM, CDR2 ANQGSEA. This CDR3 is CSVLWQGASEQYF. CDR3 nucleotides: TGCAGCGTTCTATGGCAGGGCGCATCCGAGCAGTACTTC.